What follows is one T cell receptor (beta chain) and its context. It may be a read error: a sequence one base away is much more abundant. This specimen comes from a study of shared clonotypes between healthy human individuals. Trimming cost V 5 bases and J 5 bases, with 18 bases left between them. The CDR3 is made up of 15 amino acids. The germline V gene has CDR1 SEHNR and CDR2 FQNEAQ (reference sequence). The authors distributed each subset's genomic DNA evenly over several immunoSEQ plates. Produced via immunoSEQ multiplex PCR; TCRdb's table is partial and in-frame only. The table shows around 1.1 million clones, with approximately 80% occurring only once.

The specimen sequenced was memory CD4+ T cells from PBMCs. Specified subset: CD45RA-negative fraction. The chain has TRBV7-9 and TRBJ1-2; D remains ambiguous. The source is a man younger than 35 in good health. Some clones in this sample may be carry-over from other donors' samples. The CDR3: CASSRAGEQHYGYTF. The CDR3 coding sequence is TGTGCCAGCAGCCGAGCTGGGGAACAGCATTATGGCTACACCTTC.